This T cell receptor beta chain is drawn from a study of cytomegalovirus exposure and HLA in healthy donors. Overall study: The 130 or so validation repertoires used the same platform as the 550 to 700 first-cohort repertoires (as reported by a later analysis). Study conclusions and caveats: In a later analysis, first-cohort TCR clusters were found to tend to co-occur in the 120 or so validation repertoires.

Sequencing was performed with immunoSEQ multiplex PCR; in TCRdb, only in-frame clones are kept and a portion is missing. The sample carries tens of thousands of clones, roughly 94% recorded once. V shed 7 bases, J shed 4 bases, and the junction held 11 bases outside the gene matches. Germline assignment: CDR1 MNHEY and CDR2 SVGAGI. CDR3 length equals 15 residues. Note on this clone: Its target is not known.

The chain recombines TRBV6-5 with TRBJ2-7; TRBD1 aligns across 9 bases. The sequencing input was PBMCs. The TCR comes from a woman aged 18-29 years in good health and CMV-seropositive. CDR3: CASTIGTGTRYEQYF. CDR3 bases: TGTGCCAGCACCATAGGGACAGGGACTCGATACGAGCAGTACTTC.